This T cell receptor beta chain stems from a study of blood T cell repertoires in COVID-19. In the authors' workflow: By means of reference gene primer amplification, nucleated cell counts were estimated. The assay was immunoSEQ multiplex PCR, and TCRdb's table has in-frame clones only and misses some. Clone size and the V and J calls come from that table; the DNA yielded D and trimming. Among under 100,000 clones listed, approximately 85% were seen once. A Seattle source enrolled patients during active infection and followed them longitudinally. V was cut by 4 bases and J by 3 bases, with 7 bases left in between. The CDR3 is 13 residues long. Per the germline V gene, CDR1 is SGHRS and CDR2 is YFSETQ.

This receptor was obtained from an elderly woman with COVID-19, enrolled during active disease. Specimen: peripheral blood. This rearrangement joins TRBV5-1 to TRBJ1-4, with unresolved D. The CDR3 DNA reads as TGCGCCAGCAGCCCAGTTTCTAATGAAAAACTGTTTTTT. This sequence encodes CASSPVSNEKLFF. Complete variable domain (other parts from reference TRBV5-1 and TRBJ1-4): KAGVTQTPRYLIKTRGQQVTLSCSPISGHRSVSWYQQTPGQGLQFLFEYFSETQRNKGNFPGRFSGRQFSNSRSEMNVSTLELGDSALYLCASSPVSNEKLFFGSGTQLSVL.